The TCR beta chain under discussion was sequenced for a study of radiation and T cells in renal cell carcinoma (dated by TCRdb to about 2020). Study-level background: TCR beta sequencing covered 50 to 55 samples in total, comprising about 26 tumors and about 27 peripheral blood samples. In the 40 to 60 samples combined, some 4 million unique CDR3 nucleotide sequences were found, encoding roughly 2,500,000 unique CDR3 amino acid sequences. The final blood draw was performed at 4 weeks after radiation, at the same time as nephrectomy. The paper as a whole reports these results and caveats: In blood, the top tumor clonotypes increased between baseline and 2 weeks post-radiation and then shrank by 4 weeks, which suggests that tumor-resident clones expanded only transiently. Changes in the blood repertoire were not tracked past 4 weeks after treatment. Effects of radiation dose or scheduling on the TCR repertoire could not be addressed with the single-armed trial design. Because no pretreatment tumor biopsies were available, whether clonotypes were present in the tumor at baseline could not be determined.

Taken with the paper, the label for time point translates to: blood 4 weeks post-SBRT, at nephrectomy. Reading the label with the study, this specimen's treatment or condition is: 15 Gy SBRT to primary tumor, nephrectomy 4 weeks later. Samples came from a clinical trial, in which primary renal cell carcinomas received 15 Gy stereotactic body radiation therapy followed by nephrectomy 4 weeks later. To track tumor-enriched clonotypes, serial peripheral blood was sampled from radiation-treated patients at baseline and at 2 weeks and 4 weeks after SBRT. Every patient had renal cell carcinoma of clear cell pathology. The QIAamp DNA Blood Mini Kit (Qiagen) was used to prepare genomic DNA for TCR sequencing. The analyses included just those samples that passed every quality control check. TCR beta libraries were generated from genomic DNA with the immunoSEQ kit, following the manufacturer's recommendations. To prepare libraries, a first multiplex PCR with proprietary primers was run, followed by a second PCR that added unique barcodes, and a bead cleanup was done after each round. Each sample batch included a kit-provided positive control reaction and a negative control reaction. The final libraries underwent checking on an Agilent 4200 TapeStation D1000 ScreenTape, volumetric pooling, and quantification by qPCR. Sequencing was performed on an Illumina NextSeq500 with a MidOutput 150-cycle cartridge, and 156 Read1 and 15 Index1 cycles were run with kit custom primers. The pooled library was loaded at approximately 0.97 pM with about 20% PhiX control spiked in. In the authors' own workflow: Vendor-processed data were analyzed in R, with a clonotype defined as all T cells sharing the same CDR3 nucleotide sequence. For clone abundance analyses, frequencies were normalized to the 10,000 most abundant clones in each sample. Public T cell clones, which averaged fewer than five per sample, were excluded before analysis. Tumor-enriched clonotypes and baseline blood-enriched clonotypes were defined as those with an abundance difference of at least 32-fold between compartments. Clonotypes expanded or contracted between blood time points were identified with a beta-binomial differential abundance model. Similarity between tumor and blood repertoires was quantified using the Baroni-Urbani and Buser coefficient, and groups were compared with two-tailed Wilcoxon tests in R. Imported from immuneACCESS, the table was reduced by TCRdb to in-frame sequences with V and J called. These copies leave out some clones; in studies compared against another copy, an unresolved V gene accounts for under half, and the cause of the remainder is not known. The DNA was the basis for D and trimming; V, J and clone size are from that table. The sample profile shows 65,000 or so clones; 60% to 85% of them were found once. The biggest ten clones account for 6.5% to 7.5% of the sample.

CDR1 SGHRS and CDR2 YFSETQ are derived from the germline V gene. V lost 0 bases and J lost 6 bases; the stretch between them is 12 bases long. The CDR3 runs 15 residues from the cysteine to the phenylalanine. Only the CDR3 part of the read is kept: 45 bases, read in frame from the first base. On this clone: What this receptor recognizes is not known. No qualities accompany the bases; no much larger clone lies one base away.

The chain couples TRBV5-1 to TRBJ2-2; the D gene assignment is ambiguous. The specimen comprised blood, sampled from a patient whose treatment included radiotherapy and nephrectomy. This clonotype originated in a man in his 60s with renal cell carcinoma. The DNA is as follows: TGCGCCAGCAGCTTGGAGAACAAATATGCCGGGGAGCTGTTTTTT. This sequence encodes CASSLENKYAGELFF.